This T cell receptor beta chain was sequenced in a study of T cell responses to AZD1222 COVID-19 vaccine. The CDR3 contains 12 residues. V was cut by 6 bases and J by 4 bases, with 7 bases left in between. TCRdb's copy holds only in-frame clones and misses some; the assay was immunoSEQ multiplex PCR. The table has about 120,000 clones, 93% seen once. The specimen was peripheral blood, collected on day 0 of AZD1222 vaccination. The chain couples TRBV12-3 or TRBV12-4 to TRBJ1-3; no clear D. This sequence originates from an adult in good health. The CDR3 is CASSMGGNTIYF. In nucleotides, the CDR3 is TGTGCCAGCAGCATGGGAGGAAACACCATATATTTT.